These 6 T cell receptor beta chains were sequenced from one sample in a study of T-cell reconstitution after alpha-beta-depleted transplantation in children. Preparing the TCRbeta library involved the use of unique molecular identifiers. TCRdb processed the PCR reads anew with MiXCR; each CDR3 protein has one entry. The sample consists of 200,000 to 250,000 distinct CDR3 sequences, around 10% of them appearing once. Sequenced here: PBMCs from the stem cell graft donor, sampled from the stem cell graft. The source of these receptors is a human donor who donated a stem cell graft to a child with acute lymphoblastic leukemia.

This clonotype was seen just once. CDR3 nucleotide sequence: TGTGCCAGCAGCTTAGGCCCCGTAGCCAAAAACATTCAGTACTTC. Its protein product is CASSLGPVAKNIQYF. The chain links TRBV7-2 to TRBJ2-4, with D unresolved. This CDR3 spans 15 amino acids. Germline V gene lookup returns CDR1 SGHTA and CDR2 FQGNSA. V gave up 1 base and J gave up 0 bases, with 7 bases separating them.

This chain links TRBV7-2 with TRBJ2-3; D is undetermined. CDR3 size: 14 residues. Germline loops: CDR1 SGHTA, CDR2 FQGNSA. The V gene lost 1 base and the J gene lost 0 bases, with 5 bases spanning the gap. The CDR3 loop is CASSLDHSTDTQYF. Here the CDR3 DNA reads TGTGCCAGCAGCTTAGACCACAGCACAGATACGCAGTATTTT. Based on the CDR3 plus reference TRBV7-2 and TRBJ2-3, the full variable domain is GAGVSQSPSNKVTEKGKDVELRCDPISGHTALYWYRQSLGQGLEFLIYFQGNSAPDKSGLPSDRFSAERTGGSVSTLTIQRTQQEDSAVYLCASSLDHSTDTQYFGPGTRLTVL.

The sample holds many counts of this clonotype. The V and J genes are TRBV5-1 and TRBJ2-5, with TRBD1 as a possible D gene (6 bases). The CDR3 spans 16 residues. Trimming removed 4 bases from V and 2 bases from J, with 18 bases in between. Looked up from germline, CDR1 is SGHRS and CDR2 is YFSETQ. The CDR3 spells CASSQAQGIGQETQYF. CDR3 in DNA: TGCGCCAGCAGCCAAGCACAGGGTATCGGACAAGAGACCCAGTACTTC.

CDR3 region: CASSGSTYAFF. The CDR3 DNA is TGTGCCAGCAGTGGATCGACATACGCTTTCTTT. This sequence joins TRBV6-5 and TRBJ1-1; D uncertain. Per germline, CDR1 MNHEY and CDR2 SVGAGI. This CDR3 is 11 amino acids long. Trimming left V 5 bases short and J 11 bases short, with 12 bases between.

This clonotype was seen a few times. The chain joins TRBV5-1 to TRBJ2-1; 8 bases are shared with TRBD1. V shed 0 bases, J shed 4 bases, and the junction held 6 bases outside the gene matches. Germline values: CDR1 SGHRS, CDR2 YFSETQ. The CDR3 is made up of 16 amino acids. The CDR3 nucleotides read TGCGCCAGCAGCTTGGAAGCGACAGGGGATTACAATGAGCAGTTCTTC. Translated, it gives CASSLEATGDYNEQFF.

In its sample, this clonotype was seen many times. The CDR3 nucleotides are TGCGCCAGCAGCGGGCAGGGGGCATCCTACAATGAGCAGTTCTTC. Amino acid sequence: CASSGQGASYNEQFF. V and J are TRBV5-1 and TRBJ2-1; 8 bases are shared with TRBD1. The CDR3 totals 15 residues. Germline lookup yields CDR1 SGHRS and CDR2 YFSETQ. V dropped 4 bases and J dropped 1; count of bases not matched to a gene: 4. The full variable domain, with the rest looked up from reference TRBV5-1 and TRBJ2-1, is KAGVTQTPRYLIKTRGQQVTLSCSPISGHRSVSWYQQTPGQGLQFLFEYFSETQRNKGNFPGRFSGRQFSNSRSEMNVSTLELGDSALYLCASSGQGASYNEQFFGPGTRLTVL.